A selection of T cell receptor beta chains follows, all from one sample in a study of cytomegalovirus exposure and HLA in healthy donors. Clones were sequenced by immunoSEQ multiplex PCR, and TCRdb holds only the in-frame ones, with some missing. Of 90,000 to 120,000 clones in the sample, 65% to 80% were seen once. Sequenced material: PBMCs. The receptors were sampled from a male donor in good health and CMV-seronegative. Each CDR3 is given with its conserved first and last residue. Each record gives: V gene, J gene, D gene, clone size, CDR3 protein, CDR3 DNA. D genes are given only for firm matches. Part of the rows lack a size; the others show once, few, many or a class for expanded clones.

v_gene: TRBV5-1; j_gene: TRBJ1-4; d_gene: TRBD1; abundance: NA; CDR3aa: CASSASTGGPEKLFF; CDR3nt: TGCGCCAGCAGCGCCTCGACAGGGGGCCCTGAAAAACTGTTTTTT
v_gene: TRBV5-4; j_gene: TRBJ1-3; d_gene: NA; abundance: NA; CDR3aa: CASSLGGAQPSGNTIYF; CDR3nt: TGTGCCAGCAGCTTGGGGGGAGCACAGCCTTCTGGAAACACCATATATTTT
v_gene: TRBV27; j_gene: TRBJ2-3; d_gene: TRBD2; abundance: NA; CDR3aa: CASSGGTSGYRDTQYF; CDR3nt: TGTGCCAGCAGTGGAGGGACTAGCGGTTATAGGGATACGCAGTATTTT
v_gene: TRBV30; j_gene: TRBJ2-1; d_gene: NA; abundance: NA; CDR3aa: CAWSVGLEEQFF; CDR3nt: TGTGCCTGGAGTGTAGGACTCGAGGAGCAGTTCTTC
v_gene: TRBV18; j_gene: TRBJ1-6; d_gene: NA; abundance: NA; CDR3aa: CASSPLQSSYNSPLHF; CDR3nt: TGTGCCAGCTCACCTTTACAGAGCTCCTATAATTCACCCCTCCACTTT
v_gene: TRBV7-2; j_gene: TRBJ2-1; d_gene: TRBD1; abundance: few; CDR3aa: CASSRTGTGAYNEQFF; CDR3nt: TGTGCCAGCAGCCGAACCGGGACAGGCGCCTACAATGAGCAGTTCTTC
v_gene: TRBV11-2; j_gene: TRBJ2-3; d_gene: TRBD2; abundance: NA; CDR3aa: CASSLGGLAHTDTQYF; CDR3nt: TGTGCCAGCAGCTTAGGAGGACTAGCGCACACAGATACGCAGTATTTT
v_gene: TRBV5-1; j_gene: TRBJ1-1; d_gene: TRBD1; abundance: NA; CDR3aa: CASSLTAGQGLLNTEAFF; CDR3nt: TGCGCCAGCAGCTTGACCGCGGGACAGGGGCTCTTGAACACTGAAGCTTTCTTT
v_gene: TRBV6-5; j_gene: TRBJ2-7; d_gene: NA; abundance: NA; CDR3aa: CASSYAGSSSYEQYF; CDR3nt: TGTGCCAGCAGTTACGCGGGGTCGAGCTCCTACGAGCAGTACTTC
v_gene: TRBV9; j_gene: TRBJ2-7; d_gene: TRBD1; abundance: NA; CDR3aa: CASSETGAAYEQYF; CDR3nt: TGTGCCAGCAGCGAAACAGGGGCGGCCTACGAGCAGTACTTC
v_gene: TRBV7-9; j_gene: TRBJ2-1; d_gene: TRBD2; abundance: NA; CDR3aa: CASSPPGLAYIF; CDR3nt: TGTGCCAGCAGCCCACCGGGACTAGCTTATATCTTC
v_gene: TRBV5-1; j_gene: TRBJ2-3; d_gene: NA; abundance: NA; CDR3aa: CASSLGTSASTDTQYF; CDR3nt: TGCGCCAGCAGCTTGGGTACTTCTGCTAGCACAGATACGCAGTATTTT
v_gene: TRBV29-1; j_gene: TRBJ2-7; d_gene: TRBD2; abundance: NA; CDR3aa: CSVEGRTSGYSYEQYF; CDR3nt: TGCAGCGTTGAAGGAAGGACTAGCGGCTACTCCTACGAGCAGTACTTC
v_gene: TRBV4-1; j_gene: TRBJ2-3; d_gene: NA; abundance: NA; CDR3aa: CASSQLSRVRGSDTQYF; CDR3nt: TGCGCCAGCAGCCAACTCTCCAGAGTAAGGGGCTCAGATACGCAGTATTTT
v_gene: TRBV6-5; j_gene: TRBJ1-1; d_gene: NA; abundance: few; CDR3aa: CASSFDRGPWVKAFF; CDR3nt: TGTGCCAGCAGTTTCGACCGAGGCCCTTGGGTTAAAGCTTTCTTT
v_gene: TRBV6-5; j_gene: TRBJ2-7; d_gene: TRBD1; abundance: NA; CDR3aa: CASSAGQGTYEQYF; CDR3nt: TGTGCCAGCAGCGCGGGACAGGGGACCTACGAGCAGTACTTC
v_gene: TRBV15; j_gene: TRBJ2-1; d_gene: TRBD1; abundance: NA; CDR3aa: CATSRETGTGSHEQFF; CDR3nt: TGTGCCACCAGCAGAGAAACCGGGACAGGGAGCCATGAGCAGTTCTTC
v_gene: TRBV6-4; j_gene: TRBJ2-1; d_gene: NA; abundance: NA; CDR3aa: CASSIGRGSNEQFF; CDR3nt: TGTGCCAGCAGCATCGGTAGAGGGAGCAATGAGCAGTTCTTC
v_gene: TRBV2; j_gene: TRBJ2-7; d_gene: TRBD1; abundance: NA; CDR3aa: CASRPGQGGEQYF; CDR3nt: TGTGCCAGCAGGCCGGGACAGGGTGGCGAGCAGTACTTC
v_gene: TRBV5-1; j_gene: TRBJ2-3; d_gene: TRBD2; abundance: NA; CDR3aa: CASSFETSGSLGADTQYF; CDR3nt: TGCGCCAGCAGCTTTGAGACTAGCGGGAGTCTAGGCGCAGATACGCAGTATTTT
v_gene: TRBV9; j_gene: TRBJ2-3; d_gene: TRBD1; abundance: NA; CDR3aa: CASSAKPTGPTDTQYF; CDR3nt: TGTGCCAGCAGCGCAAAACCGACAGGGCCCACAGATACGCAGTATTTT
v_gene: TRBV7-9; j_gene: TRBJ1-4; d_gene: NA; abundance: few; CDR3aa: CASSALGGTNEKLFF; CDR3nt: TGTGCCAGCAGCGCCCTGGGAGGAACTAATGAAAAACTGTTTTTT
v_gene: TRBV10-2; j_gene: TRBJ2-1; d_gene: TRBD1; abundance: few; CDR3aa: CASRNRGYNEQFF; CDR3nt: TGCGCCAGCAGAAACAGGGGCTACAATGAGCAGTTCTTC
v_gene: TRBV5-1; j_gene: TRBJ1-4; d_gene: NA; abundance: medium-sized; CDR3aa: CASSGGAGNEKLFF; CDR3nt: TGCGCCAGCAGCGGAGGGGCGGGTAATGAAAAACTGTTTTTT
v_gene: TRBV27; j_gene: TRBJ1-2; d_gene: TRBD1; abundance: NA; CDR3aa: CASRTGQGRYTF; CDR3nt: TGTGCCAGCAGGACGGGACAGGGCAGATATACCTTC
v_gene: TRBV11-2; j_gene: TRBJ1-6; d_gene: NA; abundance: few; CDR3aa: CASIPLRGPVSPLHF; CDR3nt: TGTGCCAGTATTCCCCTCCGGGGTCCGGTTTCACCCCTCCACTTT
v_gene: TRBV7-9; j_gene: TRBJ1-1; d_gene: NA; abundance: NA; CDR3aa: CASSSGLELGAFF; CDR3nt: TGTGCCAGCAGCTCAGGACTCGAACTGGGAGCTTTCTTT
v_gene: TRBV27; j_gene: TRBJ2-1; d_gene: TRBD2; abundance: NA; CDR3aa: CASSLSHGLAGGDEQFF; CDR3nt: TGTGCCAGCAGTTTATCTCATGGGCTAGCGGGAGGGGATGAGCAGTTCTTC
v_gene: TRBV6-4; j_gene: TRBJ2-7; d_gene: NA; abundance: NA; CDR3aa: CASSDTRVWYEQYF; CDR3nt: TGTGCCAGCAGTGACACCAGGGTCTGGTACGAGCAGTACTTC
v_gene: TRBV15; j_gene: TRBJ1-1; d_gene: NA; abundance: NA; CDR3aa: CATSSLGLPAQNTEAFF; CDR3nt: TGTGCCACCAGCAGCCTCGGACTTCCCGCCCAGAACACTGAAGCTTTCTTT
v_gene: TRBV6-1; j_gene: TRBJ2-7; d_gene: TRBD2; abundance: NA; CDR3aa: CASSEGLAGVYEQYF; CDR3nt: TGTGCCAGCAGTGAAGGACTAGCGGGAGTCTACGAGCAGTACTTC
v_gene: TRBV25-1; j_gene: TRBJ2-7; d_gene: TRBD2; abundance: once; CDR3aa: CASSEWTSPTYEQYF; CDR3nt: TGTGCCAGCAGTGAATGGACTAGCCCCACCTACGAGCAGTACTTC
v_gene: TRBV6-1; j_gene: TRBJ2-3; d_gene: TRBD1; abundance: few; CDR3aa: CASSVDRVTRDTQYF; CDR3nt: TGTGCCAGCAGTGTGGACAGGGTTACTAGAGATACGCAGTATTTT
v_gene: TRBV14; j_gene: TRBJ2-7; d_gene: TRBD2; abundance: NA; CDR3aa: CASSQVRLAGGSYEQYF; CDR3nt: TGTGCCAGCAGCCAAGTAAGGCTAGCGGGAGGGTCCTACGAGCAGTACTTC
v_gene: TRBV11-1; j_gene: TRBJ1-2; d_gene: TRBD1; abundance: NA; CDR3aa: CASSPGQGPYGYTF; CDR3nt: TGTGCCAGCAGCCCCGGACAGGGGCCCTATGGCTACACCTTC
v_gene: TRBV2; j_gene: TRBJ2-7; d_gene: TRBD2; abundance: NA; CDR3aa: CASLRSGTVEQYF; CDR3nt: TGTGCCAGCTTAAGAAGCGGGACGGTCGAGCAGTACTTC
v_gene: TRBV2; j_gene: TRBJ2-7; d_gene: NA; abundance: few; CDR3aa: CASSEAKVGGYEQYF; CDR3nt: TGTGCCAGCAGTGAAGCCAAGGTGGGGGGCTACGAGCAGTACTTC
v_gene: TRBV10-2; j_gene: TRBJ2-4; d_gene: NA; abundance: NA; CDR3aa: CASSESNRENIQYF; CDR3nt: TGCGCCAGCAGTGAGTCGAACAGGGAAAACATTCAGTACTTC
v_gene: TRBV2; j_gene: TRBJ2-7; d_gene: TRBD1; abundance: NA; CDR3aa: CASSHRGVGEQYF; CDR3nt: TGTGCCAGCAGCCACAGGGGGGTCGGGGAGCAGTACTTC
v_gene: TRBV2; j_gene: TRBJ2-7; d_gene: NA; abundance: NA; CDR3aa: CASLGREGGEQYF; CDR3nt: TGTGCCAGCCTCGGCAGGGAAGGGGGCGAGCAGTACTTC
v_gene: TRBV18; j_gene: TRBJ2-1; d_gene: TRBD2; abundance: NA; CDR3aa: CASSPLAGSSYNEQFF; CDR3nt: TGTGCCAGCTCACCTCTAGCGGGATCATCCTACAATGAGCAGTTCTTC
v_gene: TRBV6-6; j_gene: TRBJ2-1; d_gene: TRBD2; abundance: NA; CDR3aa: CATRDYHNEQFF; CDR3nt: TGTGCCACCCGGGACTACCACAATGAGCAGTTCTTC
v_gene: TRBV2; j_gene: TRBJ2-3; d_gene: NA; abundance: NA; CDR3aa: CASTTENTDTQYF; CDR3nt: TGTGCCAGCACTACGGAGAACACAGATACGCAGTATTTT
v_gene: TRBV7-8; j_gene: TRBJ2-7; d_gene: NA; abundance: NA; CDR3aa: CASSLAGGLSYEQYF; CDR3nt: TGTGCCAGCAGCTTAGCGGGAGGCCTCTCCTACGAGCAGTACTTC
v_gene: TRBV5-4; j_gene: TRBJ2-5; d_gene: TRBD1; abundance: NA; CDR3aa: CASSRQGGETQYF; CDR3nt: TGTGCCAGCAGCCGACAGGGGGGAGAGACCCAGTACTTC
v_gene: TRBV19; j_gene: TRBJ2-7; d_gene: NA; abundance: NA; CDR3aa: CASSIAQGSYEQYF; CDR3nt: TGTGCCAGTAGTATAGCCCAGGGCTCCTACGAGCAGTACTTC
v_gene: TRBV29-1; j_gene: TRBJ2-1; d_gene: TRBD2; abundance: NA; CDR3aa: CSVDGLAGVYNEQFF; CDR3nt: TGCAGCGTTGACGGGCTAGCGGGAGTGTACAATGAGCAGTTCTTC
v_gene: TRBV7-9; j_gene: TRBJ2-1; d_gene: TRBD1; abundance: NA; CDR3aa: CASSLGTGNEQFF; CDR3nt: TGTGCCAGCAGCTTAGGGACAGGTAATGAGCAGTTCTTC
v_gene: TRBV5-1; j_gene: TRBJ2-7; d_gene: NA; abundance: NA; CDR3aa: CAITDTASFYEQYF; CDR3nt: TGCGCCATAACGGACACCGCGTCTTTCTACGAGCAGTACTTC
v_gene: TRBV30; j_gene: TRBJ2-1; d_gene: TRBD2; abundance: NA; CDR3aa: CAWSSGNPPEEQFF; CDR3nt: TGTGCCTGGTCTAGCGGGAATCCCCCTGAGGAGCAGTTCTTC
v_gene: TRBV7-9; j_gene: TRBJ1-2; d_gene: NA; abundance: NA; CDR3aa: CSSSTGPYGYTF; CDR3nt: TGTTCCAGCTCCACGGGTCCCTATGGCTACACCTTC